Below are 17 T cell receptor beta chains sequenced from a single sample in a study of vaccination and CD4 T cells after COVID-19 (dated 2022 in TCRdb). Interpreted using the paper, the treatment or condition label stands for: approximately nine-day PBMC culture with coronavirus spike peptide pools or control peptides (ViraFEST assay). Preparation of the library involved PCR. Sequenced on an Illumina iSeq 100. DNA from cultured CD4+ T cells was subjected to TCR sequencing with the Oncomine TCR Beta short-read assay at the Johns Hopkins FTIC core. TCRdb applied fastp at Q25 and MiXCR to the public reads, then kept only in-frame beta chains. CDR3 protein duplicates are merged, each entry listing the most common genes and DNA. The table for this sample lists approximately 16,000 distinct CDR3 sequences; 30% of them were counted only once. Of the sample, 17% is held by the ten largest clones. These TCRs' antigens remain unknown.

Sequenced: cultured CD4+ T cells from blood. These receptors were obtained from a human donor with COVID-19.

This clonotype has only a few counts. V usage is TRBV2 and J usage is TRBJ2-2; the D gene is possibly TRBD2 (5 bases). The CDR3 contains 16 residues. The V gene's germline CDR1 is SNHLY and CDR2 FYNNEI. Deletions cut 5 bases from V and 2 bases from J, with 15 bases between. This CDR3 is CASSYRTSHNTGELFF. DNA for the CDR3: TGTGCCAGCAGTTACCGGACTTCTCATAACACCGGGGAGCTGTTTTTT. Using reference TRBV2 and TRBJ2-2 for the parts outside the CDR3, the full variable domain is EPEVTQTPSHQVTQMGQEVILRCVPISNHLYFYWYRQILGQKVEFLVSFYNNEISEKSEIFDDQFSVERPDGSNFTLKIRSTKLEDSAMYFCASSYRTSHNTGELFFGEGSRLTVL.

V usage is TRBV2 and J usage is TRBJ2-1; 7 bases line up with TRBD2. The V gene end was trimmed by 1 base and the J gene end by 7 bases; junction bases not matched to a gene: 7. This CDR3 spans 15 amino acids. Germline CDR1 SNHLY, CDR2 FYNNEI. In nucleotides, the CDR3 is TGTGCCAGCAGTGAAGGGCTAGCGGTCAATAATGAGCAGTTCTTC. This translates into CASSEGLAVNNEQFF.

In the case of this clonotype: At one end the junction does not follow the germline gene, possibly because of a read error. J is TRBJ2-2 and V is TRBV28; D gene ambiguous. CDR3 length: 13 residues. The germline V gene encodes CDR1 MDHEN and CDR2 SYDVKM. The CDR3 loop is CASSFQNTGELFF. The CDR3 coding sequence is TGTGCCAGTAGTTTTCAGAACACCGGGGAGCTGTTTTTT.

This sequence joins TRBV7-2 and TRBJ2-1; 8 bases match TRBD1. Germline values: CDR1 SGHTA, CDR2 FQGNSA. V shed 5 bases, J shed 0 bases, and the junction held 3 bases outside the gene matches. CDR3 size: 15 residues. The CDR3 nucleotides are TGTGCCAGCAGCCAAGACAGGGGCTCCTACAATGAGCAGTTCTTC. Amino acid sequence: CASSQDRGSYNEQFF.

V and J are TRBV20-1 and TRBJ1-2; D may be TRBD1 (5 bases). Germline V gives CDR1 DFQATT, CDR2 SNEGSKA (reference sequence). V was shortened by 7 bases and J by 8 bases, with 14 bases between the two germline ends. The CDR3 is made up of 11 amino acids. The CDR3 sequence is CSGDGVRGYTF. CDR3 nucleotides: TGCAGTGGGGACGGGGTACGCGGCTACACCTTC.

The chain employs TRBV7-9 and TRBJ1-1, with D unclear. The CDR3 totals 12 residues. Trimming pared 7 bases from V and 0 bases from J, leaving 6 bases between. From germline, CDR1 is SEHNR and CDR2 FQNEAQ (reference sequence). As DNA, the CDR3 is TGTGCCAGCACCGTTATGAACACTGAAGCTTTCTTT. Translation: CASTVMNTEAFF.

The gene calls are TRBV29-1 and TRBJ2-2; 12 bases align to TRBD1. This CDR3 spans 13 amino acids. With 7 bases clipped from V and 6 bases from J, the junction kept 3 bases outside the gene matches. The germline V gene encodes CDR1 SQVTM and CDR2 ANQGSEA. In DNA, the CDR3 is TGCAGCGCTAGGGACAGGGGGCCCGGGGAGCTGTTTTTT. Its protein is CSARDRGPGELFF.

V gene TRBV19 combines with J gene TRBJ1-2, with unresolved D. CDR3 size: 12 residues. V dropped 5 bases and J dropped 7 bases, with 11 bases sitting between them. Per the germline V gene, CDR1 is LNHDA and CDR2 is SQIVND (reference sequence). This CDR3 reads CASSRAGFGYTF. The CDR3 nucleotides are TGTGCCAGTAGTCGGGCAGGCTTTGGCTACACCTTC.

This chain joins TRBV20-1 and TRBJ1-3; D perhaps matches TRBD1 (5 bases). Germline lookup yields CDR1 DFQATT and CDR2 SNEGSKA (reference sequence). The CDR3 spans 16 residues. Trimming removed 1 base at V and 1 base at J, with 14 bases between. In DNA form, the CDR3 reads TGCAGTGCTAGAGTTCCAGGGTTAGGGTCTGGAAACACCATATATTTT. Amino acid sequence: CSARVPGLGSGNTIYF.

This clonotype was detected only a few times. The rearrangement uses TRBV7-2 and TRBJ2-3; 12 positions agree with TRBD2. The V and J ends lost 6 bases and 4 bases, in that order; junction bases with no gene match: 2. The germline V gene has CDR1 SGHTA and CDR2 FQGNSA. CDR3 length: 14 amino acids. CDR3 nucleotide sequence: TGTGCCAGCAGGAGACTAGCGGGGGCAGATACGCAGTATTTT. Its protein is CASRRLAGADTQYF.

This CDR3 is CASSSQKETQYF. The DNA of the CDR3 is TGTGCCAGCAGTTCCCAGAAAGAGACCCAGTACTTC. The chain joins TRBV27 to TRBJ2-5; D is undetermined. The CDR3 covers 12 residues. Germline CDR1 reads MNHEY; CDR2 reads SMNVEV (reference sequence). Trimming cost V 4 bases and J 3 bases, with 6 bases left between them.

This clonotype is labeled as medium-sized. V is TRBV20-1 and J is TRBJ1-3, with 7 nucleotides matching TRBD1. V lost 6 bases, J lost 4 bases, and 12 bases stayed unmatched. There are 15 residues in the CDR3. Germline values: CDR1 DFQATT, CDR2 SNEGSKA (reference sequence). The CDR3 bases are TGCAGTGCGCAACAGGGGATCTTAGCAGGAAACACCATATATTTT. It is translated as CSAQQGILAGNTIYF.

The V and J genes are TRBV7-6 and TRBJ1-1, with D perhaps TRBD1 (6 bases). V lost 5 bases to trimming and J lost 1 base, with 8 bases between them. This CDR3 region has 13 residues. From germline, CDR1 is SGHVS and CDR2 FNYEAQ. CDR3 protein: CASSNRANTEAFF. The CDR3 coding sequence is TGTGCCAGCAGCAACAGGGCGAACACTGAAGCTTTCTTT.

This clonotype has only a few counts. The chain recombines TRBV6-5 with TRBJ2-3, with D possibly TRBD2 on 7 matching bases. Germline loops: CDR1 MNHEY, CDR2 SVGAGI. CDR3 size: 15 residues. The V and J ends lost 2 bases and 4 bases respectively, with 13 bases between them. The CDR3 region has the DNA TGTGCCAGCAGTTACGGGGGGGGGCCCTCAGATACGCAGTATTTT. Residues: CASSYGGGPSDTQYF.

This chain joins TRBV15 and TRBJ2-7, with TRBD1 matching over 10 bases. The V and J ends lost 2 bases and 0 bases, in that order; junction bases with no gene match: 7. The CDR3 sequence is 17 residues long. Germline V gene lookup returns CDR1 LNHNV and CDR2 YYDKDF (reference sequence). The chain's CDR3 is CATSRYRDRGGSYEQYF. Here the CDR3 DNA reads TGTGCCACCAGCAGATACCGGGACAGGGGAGGCTCCTACGAGCAGTACTTC.

The CDR3 is CASSFGGTVGNYGYTF. The DNA for the CDR3 is TGTGCCAGCAGTTTCGGGGGGACCGTGGGGAACTATGGCTACACCTTC. V and J are TRBV5-4 and TRBJ1-2, with D possibly being TRBD1 (5 bases). V gave up 5 bases and J gave up 2 bases, with 19 bases separating them. CDR3 length: 16 residues. Per the germline V gene, CDR1 is SGHNT and CDR2 is YYREEE (reference sequence).

The CDR3 coding sequence is TGTGCCAGCAGCCTAGGGACAGGGACTAATGAAAAACTGTTTTTT. It is translated as CASSLGTGTNEKLFF. This chain links TRBV11-3 with TRBJ1-4; 9 bases agree with TRBD1. V was pared by 5 bases and J by 2 bases, with 3 bases of the junction left unmatched. The CDR3 sequence is 15 residues long. Germline CDR1 reads SGHNT; CDR2 reads YENEEA. Based on the CDR3 plus reference TRBV11-3 and TRBJ1-4, the full variable domain is EAGVVQSPRYKIIEKKQPVAFWCNPISGHNTLYWYLQNLGQGPELLIRYENEEAVDDSQLPKDRFSAERLKGVDSTLKIQPAELGDSAVYLCASSLGTGTNEKLFFGSGTQLSVL.